This T cell receptor (beta chain) was captured in a study of graft-versus-host responses after intestinal transplantation. Study context: Multivisceral, liver-intestinal, or isolated intestinal transplants were given to recipients. Recipients across the board were started on anti-thymocyte globulin induction, then kept on tacrolimus and steroids for about 3 years. Study results and limitations: Among recipient marrow samples, GvH clones were found; some appeared first in ileum or blood.

The table came from immunoSEQ multiplex PCR; TCRdb's copy has only in-frame clones and leaves some out. The sample lists 65,000 to 85,000 clones, about nine tenths occurring once. The CDR3 length is 13 residues. Germline CDR1 MNHEY, CDR2 SMNVEV (reference sequence). Trimming removed 2 bases from V and 1 base from J, with 6 bases in between. By share of the sample, this clone is medium-sized. Its antigen is as yet unknown. The identical CDR3 is also encoded by other nucleotide sequences in the sample. Here the sequenced sample was unstimulated CD8+ T cells sorted from spleen or lymph node cells, taken before transplant. The source is a human donor who was the organ donor for an intestinal transplant. The chain is built from TRBV27 and TRBJ2-7; D perhaps matches TRBD1 (5 bases). The CDR3 reads CASSLQGSYEQYF. The CDR3 DNA reads as TGTGCCAGCAGTTTACAGGGATCCTACGAGCAGTACTTC.